The 20 T cell receptor beta chains below were found in one sample sequenced in a study of early T cells in non-severe SARS-CoV-2 infection. TCRdb used MiXCR to reprocess the 5' RACE reads, holding one entry per CDR3 protein. The sample includes roughly 68,000 distinct CDR3 sequences, 4.9% of them seen just once. Material: whole blood. The receptors originated from an adult who was a healthcare worker with PCR-confirmed SARS-CoV-2 infection or an uninfected control (not recorded which).

This clonotype was seen at least ten times. The chain links TRBV5-6 to TRBJ1-2; D is undetermined. This CDR3 region has 17 residues. Looked up from germline, CDR1 is SGHDT and CDR2 is YYEEEE. Trimming pared 2 bases from V and 3 bases from J, leaving 20 bases between. This CDR3 is CASSFWGGEFSDYGYTF. The CDR3 DNA is TGTGCCAGCAGCTTCTGGGGAGGAGAATTTTCTGACTATGGCTACACCTTC.

This clonotype was seen more than once but under ten times. V is TRBV7-9 and J is TRBJ2-2; D is possibly TRBD1 (6 bases). CDR1 is SEHNR, CDR2 FQNEAQ, per germline (reference sequence). The CDR3 is 13 amino acids. V lost 6 bases to trimming and J lost 5 bases, with 10 bases between them. The CDR3 DNA is TGTGCCAGCAGATCTACAGGGACCGGGGAGCTGTTTTTT. This translates into CASRSTGTGELFF. The whole variable domain, remainder taken from reference TRBV7-9 and TRBJ2-2, is DTGVSQNPRHKITKRGQNVTFRCDPISEHNRLYWYRQTLGQGPEFLTYFQNEAQLEKSRLLSDRFSAERPKGSFSTLEIQRTEQGDSAMYLCASRSTGTGELFFGEGSRLTVL.

This clonotype was detected many times. The CDR3 DNA is TGTGCCTGGACTCCGGGATCCACAGATACGCAGTATTTT. This encodes CAWTPGSTDTQYF. The chain combines TRBV30 with TRBJ2-3; tentatively, D is TRBD2 (5 bases). CDR1 GTSNPN and CDR2 SVGIG come from the germline V gene (reference sequence). V was shortened by 4 bases and J by 2 bases, with 10 bases between the two germline ends. CDR3 length: 13 residues.

The chain is built from TRBV7-9 and TRBJ1-6, with no clear D. Trimming pared 3 bases from V and 0 bases from J, leaving 9 bases between. This CDR3 has 16 amino acids. Germline V gene lookup returns CDR1 SEHNR and CDR2 FQNEAQ (reference sequence). CDR3: CASSFHGSSYNSPLHF. CDR3 DNA sequence: TGTGCCAGCAGCTTTCATGGGAGCTCCTATAATTCACCCCTCCACTTT.

The table lists this clonotype with a few counts. The chain is built from TRBV6-1 and TRBJ1-1, with D unclear. The CDR3 length is 14 residues. Germline CDR1 is MNHNS and CDR2 is SASEGT. Trimming took off 3 bases at V and 5 bases at J, with 13 bases between the two ends. The CDR3 DNA reads as TGTGCCAGCAGTGAGATTCATCGGGGAACTGAAGCTTTCTTT. Residues: CASSEIHRGTEAFF.

This chain uses TRBV5-1 with TRBJ1-6; 9 nucleotides agree with TRBD1. From germline, CDR1 is SGHRS and CDR2 YFSETQ. V trimming: 3 bases; J trimming: 6 bases; junction bases outside the gene matches: 4. The CDR3 sequence is 15 residues long. The CDR3 loop is CASSSGTGTNSPLHF. In DNA, the CDR3 is TGCGCCAGCAGCTCCGGGACAGGGACTAATTCACCCCTCCACTTT.

This clonotype was found many times. V gene TRBV5-1 combines with J gene TRBJ2-3; D not certain. The CDR3 spans 13 residues. V was clipped by 0 bases and J by 2 bases, with 4 bases between them. Germline assignment: CDR1 SGHRS and CDR2 YFSETQ. CDR3 in amino acids: CASSLDLTDTQYF. CDR3 nucleotide sequence: TGCGCCAGCAGCTTGGACCTCACAGATACGCAGTATTTT.

The sample holds many counts of this clonotype. This sequence joins TRBV6-2 or TRBV6-3 and TRBJ2-7; D remains unclear. V shed 6 bases and J shed 2 bases, with 14 bases lying between them. This CDR3 is built from 14 residues. Per the germline V gene, CDR1 is MNHEY and CDR2 is SVGEGT. The CDR3 loop is CASRSPFFAYEQYF. The CDR3 nucleotides are TGTGCCAGCAGATCCCCCTTCTTCGCCTACGAGCAGTACTTC.

In its sample, this clonotype was seen many times. V is TRBV27 and J is TRBJ2-6; no reliable D call. This CDR3 has 15 amino acids. The V end was cut by 1 base, the J end by 4 bases, with 8 bases between. CDR1 and CDR2 (germline): MNHEY, SMNVEV (reference sequence). CDR3 residues: CASSLWGPGANVLTF. In DNA form, the CDR3 reads TGTGCCAGCAGTTTATGGGGTCCCGGGGCCAACGTCCTGACTTTC.

This clonotype was counted at least ten times. The chain links TRBV10-3 to TRBJ2-2; D gene unclear. The CDR3 has 15 amino acids. Germline V gene sequence: CDR1 ENHRY, CDR2 SYGVKD. Trimming cost V 2 bases and J 5 bases, with 12 bases left between them. The CDR3 sequence: CAISEPLGGTGELFF. In DNA, the CDR3 is TGTGCCATCAGTGAGCCCCTCGGCGGTACCGGGGAGCTGTTTTTT.

This clonotype was observed many times. The gene calls are TRBV5-1 and TRBJ2-7, with D perhaps TRBD1 (6 bases). The V gene's germline CDR1 is SGHRS and CDR2 YFSETQ. Trimming shortened V by 0 bases and J by 6 bases, and 19 bases separated the two germline ends. The CDR3 sequence is 16 residues long. DNA for the CDR3: TGCGCCAGCAGCTTGGCCCACCCGGACAAGGACAGCGAGCAGTACTTC. It codes for CASSLAHPDKDSEQYF.

V usage is TRBV24-1 and J usage is TRBJ2-3; a possible D gene is TRBD1 (6 bases). V gave up 9 bases and J gave up 1 base, with 16 bases separating them. Germline lookup yields CDR1 KGHDR and CDR2 SFDVKD. The CDR3 runs 15 residues. DNA for the CDR3: TGTGCCACCGCCCGGACAGCGAAAGGCACAGATACGCAGTATTTT. Its translation: CATARTAKGTDTQYF.

This sequence joins TRBV15 and TRBJ2-1; D is unresolved. V was clipped by 0 bases and J by 7 bases, with 16 bases between them. The germline gives CDR1 LNHNV, CDR2 YYDKDF (reference sequence). The CDR3 sequence is 16 residues long. The DNA of the CDR3 is TGTGCCACCAGCAGAGAGCCCCGGCAGGTGGGGAATGAGCAGTTCTTC. Protein sequence: CATSREPRQVGNEQFF.

This clonotype showed up many times. This chain uses TRBV30 with TRBJ2-3; no reliable D call. Germline CDR1 and CDR2: GTSNPN and SVGIG (reference sequence). The CDR3 covers 14 residues. With 0 bases removed from V and 0 bases from J, the gap between germline ends came to 7 bases. CDR3 sequence reads: CAWSVLASTDTQYF. The CDR3 DNA reads TGTGCCTGGAGTGTGCTGGCTAGCACAGATACGCAGTATTTT.

The V and J genes are TRBV7-9 and TRBJ2-7; tentatively, D is TRBD2 (6 bases). CDR3 length: 14 amino acids. Per the germline V gene, CDR1 is SEHNR and CDR2 is FQNEAQ (reference sequence). Trimming stripped 5 bases from V and 0 bases from J, with 11 bases between. This CDR3 is CASSPWDSSYEQYF. The CDR3 DNA sequence: TGTGCCAGCAGCCCGTGGGACTCCTCCTACGAGCAGTACTTC.

This clonotype was seen a handful of times. J is TRBJ2-3 and V is TRBV7-8; D remains ambiguous. Deletions cut 0 bases from V and 0 bases from J, with 13 bases between. The CDR3 is 17 residues long. In germline, CDR1 is SGHVS, CDR2 FQNEAQ. CDR3 sequence reads: CASSLASQAPSTDTQYF. For the CDR3, the DNA is TGTGCCAGCAGCTTAGCGAGCCAGGCACCTAGCACAGATACGCAGTATTTT. The whole variable domain, remainder taken from reference TRBV7-8 and TRBJ2-3, is GAGVSQSPRYKVAKRGQDVALRCDPISGHVSLFWYQQALGQGPEFLTYFQNEAQLDKSGLPSDRFFAERPEGSVSTLKIQRTQQEDSAVYLCASSLASQAPSTDTQYFGPGTRLTVL.

This clonotype was detected ten times or more. The CDR3 protein is CASSTLTGPQETQYF. CDR3 DNA: TGTGCCAGCAGTACCCTTACAGGGCCCCAAGAGACCCAGTACTTC. This sequence joins TRBV12-3 or TRBV12-4 and TRBJ2-5; D perhaps matches TRBD1 (6 bases). Trimming took 5 bases from V and 1 from J, leaving 14 bases between them. The CDR3 loop spans 15 amino acids.

This clonotype was seen at least ten times. This chain links TRBV3-1 with TRBJ2-7; D uncertain. Germline CDR1 reads LGHDT; CDR2 reads YNNKEL (reference sequence). V gave up 2 bases and J gave up 5 bases, with 10 bases separating them. This CDR3 region has 13 residues. The CDR3 protein is CASSQPARDEQYF. CDR3 DNA sequence: TGTGCCAGCAGCCAACCAGCCCGGGACGAGCAGTACTTC.

Many counts were recorded for this clonotype. The J gene is TRBJ1-1, the V gene TRBV19; TRBD1 aligns across 8 bases. The CDR3 extends over 16 amino acids. Germline-derived CDR1 and CDR2 are LNHDA and SQIVND (reference sequence). Germline trimming cut 5 bases from V and 3 bases from J; bases unmatched to any gene: 11. This chain's CDR3 is CASSGRDRRRDTEAFF. CDR3 in DNA: TGTGCCAGTAGTGGCCGGGACAGGCGGAGGGACACTGAAGCTTTCTTT. Supplemented by reference TRBV19 and TRBJ1-1, the full variable domain reads DGGITQSPKYLFRKEGQNVTLSCEQNLNHDAMYWYRQDPGQGLRLIYYSQIVNDFQKGDIAEGYSVSREKKESFPLTVTSAQKNPTAFYLCASSGRDRRRDTEAFFGQGTRLTVV.

The chain combines TRBV7-9 with TRBJ2-1; the match to TRBD2 covers 11 bases. Germline lookup yields CDR1 SEHNR and CDR2 FQNEAQ (reference sequence). The CDR3 sequence is 14 residues long. J lost 11 bases, V lost 9 bases, and 12 bases had no gene match. This chain's CDR3 is CASDSGLAARKQFF. The CDR3 DNA is TGTGCCAGTGACTCGGGACTAGCGGCCCGTAAGCAGTTCTTC.